This TCR beta chain was sequenced during a study of post-analysis software for immune sequencing data. Study at large: Several disease courses (relapsing-remitting, secondary progressive and progressive-relapsing) of multiple sclerosis were included.

TCR beta libraries were prepared from cDNA with unique molecular identifiers. There were roughly 0.85 to 11 million T cells, and 510,000 or so cDNA molecules came from them. Via MiXCR, TCRdb re-called the PCR reads, giving one row per CDR3 protein. The sample carries 380,000 or so distinct CDR3 sequences, less than 35% recorded once. General observations from the study: Comparison of patients with controls showed about 5 TRBV segments more frequent in patients, TRBV5-6, TRBV5-1 and TRBV20-1 among them. Normalized Chao1 diversity was significantly reduced in patients versus controls. With F measure, samples from one preparation batch clustered together strongly.

A remark on this clonotype: Its specificity is not known.

The CDR3 runs 14 residues. From germline, CDR1 is SEHNR and CDR2 FQNEAQ (reference sequence). Deletions cut 5 bases from V and 5 bases from J, with 15 bases between. The sequence was collected from a girl aged 5-17 years with multiple sclerosis. The sequenced sample was blood. The rearrangement joins TRBV7-9 to TRBJ2-5, with a tentative D call TRBD1 (5 bases). The CDR3 protein is CASSPSRARETQYF. CDR3 in DNA: TGTGCCAGCAGCCCATCCAGGGCTAGGGAGACCCAGTACTTC.